The 3 T cell receptor beta chains below come from one sample, sequenced in a study of identical twins. From the 5' RACE reads, TCRdb called clonotypes with MiXCR, one entry per CDR3 protein. The table includes about 220,000 distinct CDR3 sequences, 5.5% to 7.5% detected once. These data were likewise used in another study, on T cells expressing NK-cell markers.

Sequenced: CD8+ T cells sorted from blood. The receptors stem from a woman aged 18-35 years in good health.

This clonotype has a handful of counts. V usage is TRBV6-2 or TRBV6-3 and J usage is TRBJ2-1; 7 positions agree with TRBD1. J was trimmed by 4 bases and V by 8 bases; bases with no gene match: 8. This CDR3 is 14 amino acids long. CDR1 is MNHEY, CDR2 SVGEGT, per germline. The CDR3 DNA reads as TGTGCCAGCGACACAGGGGCGTATTACAATGAGCAGTTCTTC. It is translated as CASDTGAYYNEQFF.

With respect to this clonotype: This may be a read error: a much more frequent sequence differs by one nucleotide. The chain is built from TRBV20-1 and TRBJ2-3; weak D call: TRBD1 (6 bases). Germline CDR1 DFQATT, CDR2 SNEGSKA (reference sequence). The CDR3 runs to 17 residues. The CDR3 coding sequence is TGCTGTGCTACAGACAAAACAGGGAGCGGAATTACAGATACGCAGTATTTT. It encodes CCATDKTGSGITDTQYF.

This chain joins TRBV29-1 and TRBJ2-7; TRBD1 aligns across 11 bases. This CDR3 has 15 residues. In germline, CDR1 is SQVTM, CDR2 ANQGSEA. V lost 2 bases and J lost 6; bases outside the gene matches: 9. The CDR3 DNA reads TGCAGCGTTGAATGGGGACAGGGGGGTACGGGCGAGCAGTACTTC. Translating it yields CSVEWGQGGTGEQYF.